This TCR beta chain appears in the sequencing data of a study of T-cell reconstitution after alpha-beta-depleted transplantation in children. Using unique molecular identifiers, the investigators prepared the TCRbeta library. TCRdb re-called the PCR reads with MiXCR, one entry per CDR3 protein. The sample yields 450,000 to 600,000 distinct CDR3 sequences, over 10% seen once. V lost 1 base, J lost 5 bases, and 8 bases lay in between. The germline gives CDR1 SGHTA, CDR2 FQGNSA. This CDR3 is 13 amino acids long. The sample holds many counts of this clonotype. V and J are TRBV7-2 and TRBJ2-5; D may be TRBD2 (6 bases). Sequenced material: PBMCs, mostly from graft donor cells, taken 360 days after TCRalphabeta/CD19-depleted stem cell transplant. The receptor comes from a male patient younger than 18 who had a stem cell transplant for acute myeloid leukemia, so the T cells may come from the graft donor. CDR3 in amino acids: CASSLVGGETQYF. CDR3 DNA sequence: TGTGCCAGCAGCTTAGTTGGGGGGGAGACCCAGTACTTC.